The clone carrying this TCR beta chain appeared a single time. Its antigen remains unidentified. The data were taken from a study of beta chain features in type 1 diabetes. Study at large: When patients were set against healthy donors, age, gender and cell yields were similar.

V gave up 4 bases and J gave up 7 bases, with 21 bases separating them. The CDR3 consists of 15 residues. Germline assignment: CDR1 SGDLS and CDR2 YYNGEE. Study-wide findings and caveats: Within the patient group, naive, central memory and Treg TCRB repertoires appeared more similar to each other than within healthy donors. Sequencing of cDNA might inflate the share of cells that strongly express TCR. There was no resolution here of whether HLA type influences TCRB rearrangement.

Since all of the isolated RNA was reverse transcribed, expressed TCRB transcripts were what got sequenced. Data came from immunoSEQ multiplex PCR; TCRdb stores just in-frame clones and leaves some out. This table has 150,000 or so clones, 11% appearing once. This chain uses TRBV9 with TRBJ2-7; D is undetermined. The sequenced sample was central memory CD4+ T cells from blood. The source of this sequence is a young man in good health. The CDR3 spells CASSFTPGPEAEQYF. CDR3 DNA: TGTGCCAGCAGCTTCACACCGGGCCCCGAGGCAGAGCAGTACTTC.